A single T cell receptor (beta chain) is shown here with its context. This clone has only one observation. No antigen is known for it. Germline and junction disagree at one end, which may indicate a read error. Libraries were built with the immunoSEQ multiplex PCR assay. A mixture of 60 forward primers for TCR Vbeta segments and 13 reverse primers for TCR Jbeta segments was used in the multiplex PCR. The CDR3 region of rearranged TCR beta genes was amplified from genomic DNA with a multiplex PCR assay. The Illumina HiSeq System was used to sequence the amplified TCR beta libraries as 87-base-pair reads. The authors' analysis ran thus. In a later analysis, tens of millions of unique TCR beta chains were counted across the approximately 640 repertoires, and about 9.9 million of these chains were shared by at least two donors. Raw reads were error-corrected and collapsed into unique sequences by a nearest-neighbor algorithm in which closely related sequences were merged to remove PCR and sequencing errors. Alignment of CDR3 sequences to IMGT reference sequences was used to assign V, D and J gene segments. Each retained sequence needed at least a six-nucleotide match to both a V gene segment and a J gene segment. A rearrangement was called productive if the CDR3 had no stop codons and remained in frame with V and J, and every other rearrangement was called non-productive. Following IMGT convention, CDR3 was defined as the stretch from the second conserved V-encoded cysteine to the conserved J-encoded phenylalanine. The earlier analysis of a few hundred of the donors excluded any sequence lacking an unambiguous match to a single V gene segment. An earlier analysis of a few hundred of the donors called V segments functional above 56.7% productive rearrangements and segregating when the between-donor standard deviation exceeded 5%. To diagnose cytomegalovirus status from the catalog of TCR beta chain sequences, a statistical classification framework was built. In a later analysis, TCR nucleotide sequences were compared against IMGT/GENE-DB human TR gene sequences so that V and J genes could be assigned. The TCRdist pipeline was used in a later analysis to assign CDR3 sequences and most-parsimonious VDJ recombination scenarios. In a later analysis, each TCR beta chain was defined by its CDR3 amino acid sequence together with its V-gene family, and reads without a unique V-gene family were excluded. In a later analysis, some 600 highly shared, low-generation-probability nucleotide sequences were removed to address suspected cross-contamination and a sequencing artifact. A later analysis calculated a clonal expansion index for each public chain from normalized within-repertoire ranks of inferred template counts. In a later analysis, generation probabilities were computed with a VDJ recombination model fitted to out-of-frame rearrangements, and the resulting probabilities were checked against IGoR. Hypergeometric tests were used in a later analysis to score TCR-TCR, TCR-HLA and TCR-CMV co-occurrence, with a repertoire-size bias correction applied to the TCR pairs. To estimate false discovery rates, a later analysis permuted the HLA or CMV assignments 20 times. In a later analysis, co-occurring TCRs were grouped with DBSCAN, and TCRdist sequence similarity was added when clustering was performed within HLA-allele-positive subsets. For co-occurrence clustering, repertoires with fewer than 30,000 or more than 120,000 public chains were excluded, along with roughly 5 repertoires with anomalous nucleotide sharing. TCRdb carries this immuneACCESS record with in-frame sequences only. Its versions omit some clonotypes, under half of them owing to an unresolved V gene in the studies checked, with the rest unexplained. V and J calls plus clone size are reproduced from that table; the DNA served to infer D and trimming. The sample table shows over 30,000 clones, and approximately 82% are seen once. Of the sample, around 3.6% falls within the top ten clones.

This record belongs to a study of cytomegalovirus exposure and HLA in healthy donors (dated 2017 in TCRdb). Context from the whole study: An earlier analysis of about 530 of the donors reported 276 Gb of sequence data and some 110 million unique TCR beta sequences obtained from about 180 million T cells. A few DR-DQ haplotypes were treated as single units for association and clustering because of strong linkage in the cohort. Class I and class II HLA loci were covered by the typing at four-digit resolution. The number of typed donors differed by locus: about 629-630 for A, B, C, DRB1 and DQB1; approximately 530 for DQA1; about 600 for DPA1; and around 470 for DPB1. The T cell repertoires of 700 or so subjects were profiled by immunosequencing and related to cytomegalovirus serostatus. Among the roughly 390 genotyped donors, approximately 81% belonged to the genetic ancestry cluster associated with self-reported Caucasian donors. Among some 410 genotyped donors of the cohort, an average of about 240,000 unique TCR beta nucleotide sequences was sequenced per donor, of which roughly 17% were non-productive. A separate validation cohort of approximately 120 different subjects was used in addition to the approximately 670-subject first cohort. An early release that covered about 640 HLA-typed donors contained around 330 gigabases of sequencing data and around 80 million unique TCR sequences. An earlier analysis of around 580 of the donors used high-throughput TCR beta sequencing to judge whether each TCR beta V gene segment behaved as functional or pseudogenic. A later genetic analysis took genome-wide SNP genotypes for about three fifths of the roughly 670 donors and used that subset as a discovery cohort. Donor age, sex, ethnicity and CMV serostatus were compiled alongside the repertoire data. A later analysis re-analyzed previously published TCR beta repertoires from 660 or so donors and added high-resolution HLA genotyping to study TCR occurrence patterns. The later analysis used no new phenotypic data to find candidate immune exposures, relying instead on TCR beta sequences and their occurrence across donors. The study aimed to test whether cataloging public T cell receptors could reveal signatures of past pathogen exposure. All discovery cohort repertoires had been generated on a single sequencing platform. The study combined high-throughput TCR immunosequencing, statistical association of individual TCRs with disease status, and machine learning to predict cytomegalovirus infection status.

General study outcomes and caveats: The classifier was reported to diagnose cytomegalovirus status with high specificity and sensitivity in both the original and validation cohorts. The study listed approximately 160 TCR beta chains as associated with cytomegalovirus. Because HLA typing was unavailable for some donors at each locus, only the typed subset was used in association tests. Because the 87-base-pair reads could not distinguish some IMGT-functional V segments, including TRBV6-2 and TRBV6-3, those segments were excluded. A later analysis found that TCR association rates varied across HLA loci, with DRB1 alleles showing the most associated TCRs and HLA-C alleles the fewest. A further reported finding was that TCR beta sequences accurately predicted the HLA-A and HLA-B alleles for most subjects in the first cohort. In a later genetic analysis, fewer N-insertions in productive TCRs were reported among donors in an Asian-associated ancestry cluster than the approximately 710-donor mean. In this cohort, only TCR beta chains were sequenced, and detectable features were limited by the absence of alpha or paired-chain data. A later analysis reported that several top co-occurrence clusters appeared linked to parvovirus B19, influenza, CMV and Epstein-Barr virus. V-gene and J-gene trimming of TCR beta chains was associated with a missense DCLRE1C variant in a later genetic analysis, and the association was replicated in an independent cohort. The only immune exposure information available for the cohort was CMV serostatus. While some public TCRs were present in many individuals, most TCR sequences turned up only very rarely across donors. In a later analysis, HLA-associated TCR beta chains showed more clonal expansion and lower generation probabilities than non-associated chains that were equally common. A group of highly shared sequence variants was considered likely to be a technical artifact of the sequencing pipeline. The authors suggested that the approach could potentially be extended to other disease states and immunological phenotypes. The earlier analysis of around 600 of the donors excluded seventeen rarely observed V segments, including chromosome 9 orphons, because counts were too low. Linkage disequilibrium might explain the correlated functional status among segregating V segments, but an unknown experimental factor could not be ruled out. An earlier analysis of 450 to 750 of the donors showed that most TCR beta V segments appeared in productive rearrangements either about 87% or about 30% of the time, which broadly matched IMGT annotations. Specific HLA alleles were associated with roughly 17,000 TCR beta sequences at a false discovery rate of 0.05 in a later analysis. When HLA alleles, especially DR and DQ, strongly co-occurred, TCR associations were difficult to assign to individual alleles. Sequencing depth was assumed to be roughly uniform across donors in the presence/absence analyses, though that assumption may not hold. Most CMV-associated TCR beta chains appeared to be HLA-restricted in a later analysis, and the HLA associations seemed to be driven largely by CMV exposure. In vitro tests confirmed that a few of the cytomegalovirus-associated TCR beta chains recognize cytomegalovirus antigens.

The cohort comprised 670 or so healthy bone marrow donors. Cohort members were all nominally healthy when sampled, although unrecorded immune exposures were likely present. The donor tested CMV seronegative, placing the donor among the approximately 400 seronegative members of the cohort. A peripheral blood sample was collected from each donor, and TCR beta sequencing was performed on peripheral blood mononuclear cells. The Qiagen DNeasy Blood Extraction Kit was used to extract genomic DNA from the blood cell samples. The germline V gene gives CDR1 as SGHRS and CDR2 as YFSETQ. From its cysteine to its phenylalanine, the CDR3 spans 13 amino acids. Only CDR3 DNA is held: 39 bases, read in frame from base 1.

Recombination connected TRBV5-1 to TRBJ1-2; TRBD1 matches 8 bases in the middle. The receptor was derived from a woman aged 18-29 years in good health and CMV-seronegative. Input material: PBMCs. This receptor carries the CDR3 CASSWGQDYGYPF. The DNA reads TGCGCCAGCAGCTGGGGACAGGACTATGGCTACCCCTTC.